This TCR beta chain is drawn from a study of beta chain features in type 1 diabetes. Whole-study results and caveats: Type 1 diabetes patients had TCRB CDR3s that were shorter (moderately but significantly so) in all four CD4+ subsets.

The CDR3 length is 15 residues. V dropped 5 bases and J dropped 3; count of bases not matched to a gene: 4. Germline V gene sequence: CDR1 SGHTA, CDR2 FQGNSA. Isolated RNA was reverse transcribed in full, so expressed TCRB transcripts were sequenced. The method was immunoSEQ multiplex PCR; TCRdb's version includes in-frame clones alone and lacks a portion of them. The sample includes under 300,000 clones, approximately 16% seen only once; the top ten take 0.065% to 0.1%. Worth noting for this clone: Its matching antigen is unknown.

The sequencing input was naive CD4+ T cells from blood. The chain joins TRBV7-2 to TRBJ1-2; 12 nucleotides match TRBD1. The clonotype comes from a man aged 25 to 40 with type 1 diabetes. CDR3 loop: CASSGGQGAYYGYTF. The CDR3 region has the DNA TGTGCCAGCAGCGGGGGACAGGGGGCTTACTATGGCTACACCTTC.